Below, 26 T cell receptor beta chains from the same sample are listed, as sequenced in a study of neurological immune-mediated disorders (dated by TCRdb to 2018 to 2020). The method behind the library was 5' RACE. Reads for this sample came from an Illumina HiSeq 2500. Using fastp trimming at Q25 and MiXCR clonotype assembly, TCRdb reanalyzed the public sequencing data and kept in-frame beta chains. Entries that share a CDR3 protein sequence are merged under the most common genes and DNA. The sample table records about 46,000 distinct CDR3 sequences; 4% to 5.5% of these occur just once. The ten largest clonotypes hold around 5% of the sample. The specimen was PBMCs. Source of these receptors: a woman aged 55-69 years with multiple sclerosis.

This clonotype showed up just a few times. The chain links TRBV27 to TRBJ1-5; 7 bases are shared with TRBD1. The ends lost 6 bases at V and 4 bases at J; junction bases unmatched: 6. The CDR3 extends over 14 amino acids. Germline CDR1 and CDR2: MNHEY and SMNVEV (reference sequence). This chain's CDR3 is CASRKGQVNQPQHF. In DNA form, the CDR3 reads TGTGCCAGCAGAAAAGGACAGGTAAATCAGCCCCAGCATTTT.

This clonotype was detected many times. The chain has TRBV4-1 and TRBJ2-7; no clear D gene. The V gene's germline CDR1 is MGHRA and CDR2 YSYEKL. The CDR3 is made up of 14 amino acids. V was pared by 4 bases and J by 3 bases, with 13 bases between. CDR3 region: CASSPRLDDYEQYF. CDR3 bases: TGCGCCAGCAGCCCCAGACTCGATGACTACGAGCAGTACTTC.

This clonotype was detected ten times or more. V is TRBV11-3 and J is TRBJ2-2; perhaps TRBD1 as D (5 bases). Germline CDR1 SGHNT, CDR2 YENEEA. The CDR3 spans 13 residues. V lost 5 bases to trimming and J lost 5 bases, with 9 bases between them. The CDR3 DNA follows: TGTGCCAGCAGCCTGCAGGGTACCGGGGAGCTGTTTTTT. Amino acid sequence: CASSLQGTGELFF. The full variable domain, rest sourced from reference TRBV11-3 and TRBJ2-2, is EAGVVQSPRYKIIEKKQPVAFWCNPISGHNTLYWYLQNLGQGPELLIRYENEEAVDDSQLPKDRFSAERLKGVDSTLKIQPAELGDSAVYLCASSLQGTGELFFGEGSRLTVL.

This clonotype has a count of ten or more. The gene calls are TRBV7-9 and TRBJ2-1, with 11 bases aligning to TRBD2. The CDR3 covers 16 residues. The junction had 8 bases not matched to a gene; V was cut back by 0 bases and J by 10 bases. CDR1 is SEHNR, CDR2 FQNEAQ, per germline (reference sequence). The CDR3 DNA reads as TGTGCCAGCAGCTTAGCGTTAGCGGGAGGGCCGGAGGAGCAGTTCTTC. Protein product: CASSLALAGGPEEQFF.

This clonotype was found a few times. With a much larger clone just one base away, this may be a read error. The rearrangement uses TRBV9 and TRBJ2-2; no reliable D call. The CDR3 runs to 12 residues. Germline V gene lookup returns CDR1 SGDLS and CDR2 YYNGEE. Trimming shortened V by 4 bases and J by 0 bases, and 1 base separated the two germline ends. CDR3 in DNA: TGTGCCAGCAGCACGAACACCGGGGAGCTGTTTTTT. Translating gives CASSTNTGELFF.

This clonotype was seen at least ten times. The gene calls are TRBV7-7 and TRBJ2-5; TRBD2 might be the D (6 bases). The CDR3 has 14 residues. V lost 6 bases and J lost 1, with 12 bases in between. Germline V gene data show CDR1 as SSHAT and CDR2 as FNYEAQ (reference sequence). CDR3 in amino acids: CASRPPGGQETQYF. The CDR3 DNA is TGTGCCAGCAGGCCACCCGGGGGCCAAGAGACCCAGTACTTC.

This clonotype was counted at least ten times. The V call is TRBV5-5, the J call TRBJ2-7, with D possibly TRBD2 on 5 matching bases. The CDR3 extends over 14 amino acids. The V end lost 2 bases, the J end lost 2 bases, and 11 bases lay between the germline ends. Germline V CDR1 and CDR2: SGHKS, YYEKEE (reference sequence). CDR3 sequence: CASSLGLRPYEQYF. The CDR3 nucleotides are TGTGCCAGCAGCTTAGGACTCCGACCCTACGAGCAGTACTTC.

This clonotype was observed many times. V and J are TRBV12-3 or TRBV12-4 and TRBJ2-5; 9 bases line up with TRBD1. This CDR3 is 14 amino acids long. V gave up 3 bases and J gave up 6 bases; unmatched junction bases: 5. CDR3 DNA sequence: TGTGCCAGCAGTTTCGGGGACAGGGAGCAGACCCAGTACTTC. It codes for CASSFGDREQTQYF.

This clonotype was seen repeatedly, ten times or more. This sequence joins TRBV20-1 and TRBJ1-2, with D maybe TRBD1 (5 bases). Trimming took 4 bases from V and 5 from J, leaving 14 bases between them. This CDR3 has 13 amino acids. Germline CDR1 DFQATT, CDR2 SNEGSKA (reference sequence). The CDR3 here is CSAITPGLYGYTF. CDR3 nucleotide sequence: TGCAGTGCTATAACACCGGGACTTTATGGCTACACCTTC.

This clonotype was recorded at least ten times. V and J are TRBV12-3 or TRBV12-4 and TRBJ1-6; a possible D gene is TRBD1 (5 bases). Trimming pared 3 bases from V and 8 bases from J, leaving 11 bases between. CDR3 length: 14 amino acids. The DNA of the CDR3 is TGTGCCAGCAGTTTTCAGGGTTCAGATTCACCCCTCCACTTT. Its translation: CASSFQGSDSPLHF.

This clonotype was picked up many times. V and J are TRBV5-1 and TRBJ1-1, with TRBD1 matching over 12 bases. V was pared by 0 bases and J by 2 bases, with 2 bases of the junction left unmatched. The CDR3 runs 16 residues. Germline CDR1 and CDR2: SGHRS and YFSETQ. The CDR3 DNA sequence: TGCGCCAGCAGCTTGGGGGACAGGGGGCCAAACACTGAAGCTTTCTTT. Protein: CASSLGDRGPNTEAFF.

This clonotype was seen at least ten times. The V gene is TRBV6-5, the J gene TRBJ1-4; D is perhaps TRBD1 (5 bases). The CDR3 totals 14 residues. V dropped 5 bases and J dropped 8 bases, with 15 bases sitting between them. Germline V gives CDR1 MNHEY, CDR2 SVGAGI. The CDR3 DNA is TGTGCCAGCAGTCAGGCGGGGGTCTGGGAAAAACTGTTTTTT. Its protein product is CASSQAGVWEKLFF.

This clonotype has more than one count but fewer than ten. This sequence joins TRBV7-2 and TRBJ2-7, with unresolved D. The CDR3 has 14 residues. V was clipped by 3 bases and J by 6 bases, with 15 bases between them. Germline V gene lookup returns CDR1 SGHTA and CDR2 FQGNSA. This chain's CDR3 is CASSFNSRSREQYV. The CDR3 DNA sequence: TGTGCCAGCAGCTTTAACTCCCGGTCCCGCGAGCAGTACGTC.

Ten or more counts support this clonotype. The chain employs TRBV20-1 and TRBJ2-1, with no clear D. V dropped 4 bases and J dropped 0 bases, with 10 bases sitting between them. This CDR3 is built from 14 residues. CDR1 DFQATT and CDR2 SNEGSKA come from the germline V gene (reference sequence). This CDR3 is CSANRPGSYNEQFF. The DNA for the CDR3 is TGCAGTGCTAATCGGCCCGGCTCCTACAATGAGCAGTTCTTC.

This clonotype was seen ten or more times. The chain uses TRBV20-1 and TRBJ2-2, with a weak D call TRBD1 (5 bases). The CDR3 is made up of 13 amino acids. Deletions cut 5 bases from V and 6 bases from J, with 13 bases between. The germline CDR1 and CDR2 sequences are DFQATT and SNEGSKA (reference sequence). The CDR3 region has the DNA TGCAGTGCTGGGGATCTAGGGGCCGGGGAGCTGTTTTTT. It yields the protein CSAGDLGAGELFF.

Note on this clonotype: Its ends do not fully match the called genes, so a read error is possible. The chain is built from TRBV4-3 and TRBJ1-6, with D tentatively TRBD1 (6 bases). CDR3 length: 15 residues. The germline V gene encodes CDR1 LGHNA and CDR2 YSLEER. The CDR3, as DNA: TGCGCCAGCAGCCAAGGTGGGGGGCCGAATTCACCCCTCAACTTT. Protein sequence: CASSQGGGPNSPLNF.

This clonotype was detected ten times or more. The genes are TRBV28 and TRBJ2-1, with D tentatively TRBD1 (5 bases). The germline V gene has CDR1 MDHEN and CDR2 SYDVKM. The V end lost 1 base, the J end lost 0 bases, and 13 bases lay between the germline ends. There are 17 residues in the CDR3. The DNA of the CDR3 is TGTGCCAGCAGTTTATCCGGTCGACAGATCTCCTACAATGAGCAGTTCTTC. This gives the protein CASSLSGRQISYNEQFF.

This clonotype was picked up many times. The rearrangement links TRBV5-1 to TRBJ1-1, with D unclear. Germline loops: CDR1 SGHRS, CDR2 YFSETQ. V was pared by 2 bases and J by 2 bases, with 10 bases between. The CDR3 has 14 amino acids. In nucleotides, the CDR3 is TGCGCCAGCAGCTTAGACGCTTACAACACTGAAGCTTTCTTT. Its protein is CASSLDAYNTEAFF.

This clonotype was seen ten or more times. CDR3 amino acids: CASSPTTTRGTQYF. The DNA for the CDR3 is TGTGCCAGCAGTCCAACGACAACAAGAGGGACCCAGTACTTC. The chain couples TRBV6-5 to TRBJ2-5; no reliable D call. The CDR3 runs 14 residues. The V gene lost 5 bases and the J gene lost 7 bases, with 17 bases spanning the gap. Germline V gives CDR1 MNHEY, CDR2 SVGAGI.

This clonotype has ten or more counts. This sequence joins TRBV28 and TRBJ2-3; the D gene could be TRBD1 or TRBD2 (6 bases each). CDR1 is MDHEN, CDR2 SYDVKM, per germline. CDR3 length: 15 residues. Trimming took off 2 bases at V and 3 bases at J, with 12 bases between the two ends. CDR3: CASSLKGGRTDTQYF. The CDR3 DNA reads TGTGCCAGCAGTTTAAAGGGGGGTCGGACAGATACGCAGTATTTT.

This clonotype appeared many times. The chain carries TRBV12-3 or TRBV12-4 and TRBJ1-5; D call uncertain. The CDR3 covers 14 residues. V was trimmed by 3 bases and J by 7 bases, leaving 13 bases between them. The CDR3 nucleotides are TGTGCCAGCAGTTTGGGGAGCGAGGGACAGCCCCAGCATTTT. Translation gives CASSLGSEGQPQHF.

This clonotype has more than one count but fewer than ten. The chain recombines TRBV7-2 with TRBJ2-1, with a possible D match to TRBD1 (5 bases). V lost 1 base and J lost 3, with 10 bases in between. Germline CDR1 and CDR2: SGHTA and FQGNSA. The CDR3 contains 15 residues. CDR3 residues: CASSLGPGHYNEQFF. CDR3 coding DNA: TGTGCCAGCAGCTTAGGTCCAGGGCACTACAATGAGCAGTTCTTC.

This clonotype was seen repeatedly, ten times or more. The CDR3 bases are TGCGCCAGCAGCCAAGGAAGGGGGGAGTACGAGCAGTACTTC. Amino acid sequence: CASSQGRGEYEQYF. V usage is TRBV4-1 and J usage is TRBJ2-7, with D possibly called TRBD1 or TRBD2 (6 bases each). The germline V gene has CDR1 MGHRA and CDR2 YSYEKL. The length of the CDR3 is 14 residues. V lost 1 base and J 4 bases, leaving 11 bases between the germline ends.

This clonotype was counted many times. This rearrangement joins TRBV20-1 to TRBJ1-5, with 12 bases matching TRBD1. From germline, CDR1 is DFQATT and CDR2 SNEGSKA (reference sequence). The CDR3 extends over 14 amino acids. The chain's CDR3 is CSIPGQGAGQPQHF. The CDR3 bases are TGCAGCATTCCGGGACAGGGGGCCGGGCAGCCCCAGCATTTT.

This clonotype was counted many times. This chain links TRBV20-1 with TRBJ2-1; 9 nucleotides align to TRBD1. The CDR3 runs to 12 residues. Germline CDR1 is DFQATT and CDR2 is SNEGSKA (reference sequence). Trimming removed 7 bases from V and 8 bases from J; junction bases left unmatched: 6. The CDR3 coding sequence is TGCAGTGGACAGGGGGATATAGATGAGCAGTTCTTC. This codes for CSGQGDIDEQFF.

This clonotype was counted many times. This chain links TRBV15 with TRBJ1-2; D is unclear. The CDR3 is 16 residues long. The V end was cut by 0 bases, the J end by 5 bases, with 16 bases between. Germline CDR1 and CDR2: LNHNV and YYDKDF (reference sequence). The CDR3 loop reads CATSRDGDFIDYGYTF. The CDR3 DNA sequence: TGTGCCACCAGCAGAGATGGAGACTTCATTGATTATGGCTACACCTTC.